The clone carrying this T cell receptor beta chain was observed a handful of times. This entry is derived from a study of blood T cell repertoires in COVID-19. Looking at the study overall: The United States, Italy and Spain were the sources of the acute and convalescent COVID-19 samples. PBMCs, B-cell-depleted T cells, or T cells were the source of the cDNA or gDNA that made up the material.

As originally analysed: Using reference gene primer amplification, nucleated cell counts were estimated. Only in-frame clones appear in the TCRdb table, and some are missing; sequencing was by immunoSEQ multiplex PCR. D and trimming were read from the DNA, whereas the V and J calls and clone size are those reported in that table. The repertoire holds about 110,000 clones, with about four fifths as singletons. The CDR3 length is 13 residues. CDR1 MDHEN and CDR2 SYDVKM come from the germline V gene. The V and J ends lost 8 bases and 2 bases, in that order; junction bases with no gene match: 6. The sample was peripheral blood. The sequence was obtained from a human donor in a cohort sampled during active COVID-19. The chain combines TRBV28 with TRBJ2-7, with 7 bases identical to TRBD2. CDR3 DNA sequence: TGTGCCAGCTTCCGGGACTACCCCTACGAGCAGTACTTC. The encoded protein is CASFRDYPYEQYF.